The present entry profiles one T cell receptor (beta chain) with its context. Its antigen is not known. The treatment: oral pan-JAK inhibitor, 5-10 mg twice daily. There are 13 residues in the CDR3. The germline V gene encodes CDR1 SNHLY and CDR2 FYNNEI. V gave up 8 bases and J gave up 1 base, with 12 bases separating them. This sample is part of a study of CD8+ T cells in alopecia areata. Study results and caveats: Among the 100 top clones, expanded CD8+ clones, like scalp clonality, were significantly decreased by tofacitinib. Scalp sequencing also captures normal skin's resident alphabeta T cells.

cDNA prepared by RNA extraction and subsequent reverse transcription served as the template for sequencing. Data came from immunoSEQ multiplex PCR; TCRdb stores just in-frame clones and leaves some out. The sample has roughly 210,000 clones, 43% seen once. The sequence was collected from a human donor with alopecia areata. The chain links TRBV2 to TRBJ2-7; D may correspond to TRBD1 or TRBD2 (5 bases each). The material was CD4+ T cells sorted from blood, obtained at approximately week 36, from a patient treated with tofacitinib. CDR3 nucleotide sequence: TGTGCCAGCGAAGAGAGGGGTTCCTACGAGCAGTACTTC. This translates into CASEERGSYEQYF.